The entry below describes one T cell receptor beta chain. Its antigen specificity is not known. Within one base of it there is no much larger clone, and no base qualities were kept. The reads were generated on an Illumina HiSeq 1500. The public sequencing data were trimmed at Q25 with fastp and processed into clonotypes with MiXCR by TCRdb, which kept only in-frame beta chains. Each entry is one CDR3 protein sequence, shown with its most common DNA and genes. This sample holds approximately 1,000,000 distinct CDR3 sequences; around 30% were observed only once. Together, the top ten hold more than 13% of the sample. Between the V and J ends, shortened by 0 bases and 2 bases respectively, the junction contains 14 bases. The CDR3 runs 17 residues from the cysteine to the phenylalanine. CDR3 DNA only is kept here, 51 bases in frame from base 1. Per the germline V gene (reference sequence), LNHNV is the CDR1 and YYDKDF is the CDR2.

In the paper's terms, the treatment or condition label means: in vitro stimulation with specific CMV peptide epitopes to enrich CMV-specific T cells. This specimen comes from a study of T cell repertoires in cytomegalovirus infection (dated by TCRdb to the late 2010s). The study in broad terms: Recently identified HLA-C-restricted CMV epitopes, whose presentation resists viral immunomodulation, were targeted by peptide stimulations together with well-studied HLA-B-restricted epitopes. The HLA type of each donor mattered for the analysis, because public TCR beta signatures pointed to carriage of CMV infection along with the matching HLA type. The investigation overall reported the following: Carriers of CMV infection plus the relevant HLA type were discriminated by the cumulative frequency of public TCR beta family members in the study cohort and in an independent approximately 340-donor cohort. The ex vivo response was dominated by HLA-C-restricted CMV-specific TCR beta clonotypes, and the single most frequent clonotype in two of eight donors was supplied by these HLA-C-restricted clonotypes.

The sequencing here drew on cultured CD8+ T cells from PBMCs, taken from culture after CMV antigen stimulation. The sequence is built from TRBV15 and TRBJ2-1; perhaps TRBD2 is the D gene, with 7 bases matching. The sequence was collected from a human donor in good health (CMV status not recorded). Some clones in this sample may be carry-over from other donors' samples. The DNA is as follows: TGTGCCACCAGCAGAGATCTAGAGGGGGGGCCCTACAATGAGCAGTTCTTC. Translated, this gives CATSRDLEGGPYNEQFF.